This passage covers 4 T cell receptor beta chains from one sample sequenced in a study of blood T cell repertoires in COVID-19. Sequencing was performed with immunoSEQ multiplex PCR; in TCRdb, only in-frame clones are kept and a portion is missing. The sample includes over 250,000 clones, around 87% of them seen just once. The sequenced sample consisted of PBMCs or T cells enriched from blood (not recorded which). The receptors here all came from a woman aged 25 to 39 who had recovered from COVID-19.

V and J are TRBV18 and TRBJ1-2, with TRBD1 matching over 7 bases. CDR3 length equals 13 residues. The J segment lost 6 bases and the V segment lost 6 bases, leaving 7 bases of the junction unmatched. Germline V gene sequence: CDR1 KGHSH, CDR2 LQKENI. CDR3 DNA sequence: TGTGCCAGCTCTCTCGACAGGGCAGATGGCTACACCTTC. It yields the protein CASSLDRADGYTF.

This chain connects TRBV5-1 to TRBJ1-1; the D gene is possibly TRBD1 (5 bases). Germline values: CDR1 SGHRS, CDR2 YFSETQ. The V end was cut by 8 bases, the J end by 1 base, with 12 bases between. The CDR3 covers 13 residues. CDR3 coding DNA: TGCGCCAGTCAACAGGCCGCGAACACTGAAGCTTTCTTT. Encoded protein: CASQQAANTEAFF.

The CDR3 DNA follows: TGTGCCAGCAGCTTCGCAGGGTGGACCTATAATTCACCCCTCCACTTT. Its protein product is CASSFAGWTYNSPLHF. The chain has TRBV5-6 and TRBJ1-6; possible D gene TRBD1, 5 bases. The CDR3 length is 16 residues. V shed 2 bases and J shed 2 bases, with 11 bases lying between them. Germline loops: CDR1 SGHDT, CDR2 YYEEEE.

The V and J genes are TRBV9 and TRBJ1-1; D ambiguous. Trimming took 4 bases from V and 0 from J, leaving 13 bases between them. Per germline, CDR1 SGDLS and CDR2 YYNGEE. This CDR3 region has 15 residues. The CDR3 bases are TGTGCCAGCAGCCCATTAGCGCAGATGAACACTGAAGCTTTCTTT. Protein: CASSPLAQMNTEAFF. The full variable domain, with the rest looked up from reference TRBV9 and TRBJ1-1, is DSGVTQTPKHLITATGQRVTLRCSPRSGDLSVYWYQQSLDQGLQFLIQYYNGEERAKGNILERFSAQQFPDLHSELNLSSLELGDSALYFCASSPLAQMNTEAFFGQGTRLTVV.